This T cell receptor beta chain came from a study of graft-versus-host responses after intestinal transplantation. Study-wide findings and caveats: Peak GvH clone levels in circulation were associated with early post-transplant HvG declines. Recipient bone marrow held GvH clones, some seen earlier in ileum or blood.

Lamina propria and intraepithelial lymphocytes were released by processing graft tissue. Libraries were prepared by immunoSEQ multiplex PCR; TCRdb keeps only in-frame clonotypes and omits some of them. The table includes a few thousand clones, around 83% detected once. With V trimmed by 1 base and J by 2 bases, 4 bases remained unmatched. CDR1 SGHTA and CDR2 FQGNSA come from the germline V gene. The CDR3 consists of 15 residues. For this clone: Its antigen remains unknown.

The chain joins TRBV7-2 to TRBJ2-7; 8 bases map to TRBD2. Source: ileum tissue, taken about 130 days after intestinal transplantation. The sequence was collected from a human patient who received an intestinal transplant, so some T cells may come from the graft donor. The CDR3 DNA sequence: TGTGCCAGCAGCTTAGGAGCGGGAGCCACCTACGAGCAGTACTTC. The encoded protein is CASSLGAGATYEQYF.